Listed below are T cell receptor beta chains from one sample, sequenced in a study of cytomegalovirus exposure and HLA in healthy donors. The protocol was immunoSEQ multiplex PCR, while the TCRdb copy is restricted to in-frame clones and leaves out a portion. The data hold approximately 170,000 clones, with 81% observed a single time. The sequenced material came from PBMCs. All receptors derive from a man aged 45 to 65 in good health and CMV-seropositive. Both conserved end residues are part of each CDR3.

j_call: TRBJ1-2
v_call: TRBV6-6
cdr3_aa: CASSYQVDGYTF

j_call: TRBJ2-7
v_call: TRBV6-1
cdr3_aa: CASRPGQGPYEQYF

j_call: TRBJ1-1
v_call: TRBV28
cdr3_aa: CASGGQVGTEAFF

j_call: TRBJ2-2
v_call: TRBV4-3
cdr3_aa: CASSQSSKDTGELFF

j_call: TRBJ2-2
v_call: TRBV27
cdr3_aa: CASRPPPATGITGELFF

j_call: TRBJ1-1
v_call: TRBV20-1
cdr3_aa: CSASGPAEAFF

j_call: TRBJ2-1
v_call: TRBV29-1
cdr3_aa: CSAYRENEQFF

j_call: TRBJ1-5
v_call: TRBV7-8
cdr3_aa: CASSNAREYSNQPQHF

j_call: TRBJ2-7
v_call: TRBV28
cdr3_aa: CASSSLYEQYF

j_call: TRBJ1-2
v_call: TRBV28
cdr3_aa: CASTGQINYGYTF

j_call: TRBJ2-5
v_call: TRBV7-2
cdr3_aa: CASSRAGGSETQYF

j_call: TRBJ2-7
v_call: TRBV2
cdr3_aa: CASSGTGETYEQYF

j_call: TRBJ1-4
v_call: TRBV4-3
cdr3_aa: CASSPTGATNEKLFF

j_call: TRBJ2-1
v_call: TRBV5-4
cdr3_aa: CASSLGPTSSNEQFF

j_call: TRBJ2-3
v_call: TRBV11-2
cdr3_aa: CASSRDRDSTQYF

j_call: TRBJ1-1
v_call: TRBV30
cdr3_aa: CAWGDSFTEAFF

j_call: TRBJ1-5
v_call: TRBV6-5
cdr3_aa: CASSYREGQPQHF

j_call: TRBJ1-4
v_call: TRBV4-1
cdr3_aa: CASSQGQGATNEKLFF

j_call: TRBJ2-7
v_call: TRBV28
cdr3_aa: CASSEPGLAGETGEQYF

j_call: TRBJ2-2
v_call: TRBV30
cdr3_aa: CAWSGLAENTGELFF

j_call: TRBJ1-5
v_call: TRBV28
cdr3_aa: CASSFYNQPQHF

j_call: TRBJ2-1
v_call: TRBV7-8
cdr3_aa: CASSLGGREQFF

j_call: TRBJ2-7
v_call: TRBV30
cdr3_aa: CAWDTGGAYEQYF

j_call: TRBJ1-6
v_call: TRBV5-1
cdr3_aa: CASSTWTLKDDSPLHF

j_call: TRBJ2-5
v_call: TRBV9
cdr3_aa: CASSVDIAGGYQETQYF

j_call: TRBJ1-6
v_call: TRBV27
cdr3_aa: CASSSRGQSPLHF

j_call: TRBJ1-1
v_call: TRBV27
cdr3_aa: CASSFAGSTEAFF

j_call: TRBJ2-7
v_call: TRBV27
cdr3_aa: CASSPSYEQYF

j_call: TRBJ1-1
v_call: TRBV5-1
cdr3_aa: CASSLEGGEGNTEAFF

j_call: TRBJ1-6
v_call: TRBV9
cdr3_aa: CASSHYRDSPLHF

j_call: TRBJ2-4
v_call: TRBV5-1
cdr3_aa: CASSLEGQGYNIQYF

j_call: TRBJ2-3
v_call: TRBV27
cdr3_aa: CASSLERPATDTQYF

j_call: TRBJ2-7
v_call: TRBV11-2
cdr3_aa: CASSYLTSPGKQYF

j_call: TRBJ2-3
v_call: TRBV11-1
cdr3_aa: CASSLYPTDTQYF

j_call: TRBJ1-1
v_call: TRBV28
cdr3_aa: CASVGPTMEAFF

j_call: TRBJ1-1
v_call: TRBV30
cdr3_aa: CAWSRQPKSFEAFF

j_call: TRBJ2-2
v_call: TRBV6-4
cdr3_aa: CASSDSSGRPGELFF

j_call: TRBJ2-7
v_call: TRBV7-8
cdr3_aa: CASSLAGQGVYEQYF

j_call: TRBJ2-7
v_call: TRBV14
cdr3_aa: CASSQWASSYEQYF

j_call: TRBJ2-7
v_call: TRBV5-4
cdr3_aa: CASSFPTSGAYEQYF

j_call: TRBJ2-4
v_call: TRBV2
cdr3_aa: CASSAQGSAKNIQYF

j_call: TRBJ1-4
v_call: TRBV7-9
cdr3_aa: CATKPRAGATNEKLFF

j_call: TRBJ2-1
v_call: TRBV6-5
cdr3_aa: CASSYYQLGNEQFF

j_call: TRBJ2-1
v_call: TRBV14
cdr3_aa: CASSHPGGAHEQFF

j_call: TRBJ2-6
v_call: TRBV19
cdr3_aa: CASSPSGIFYGANVLTF

j_call: TRBJ2-1
v_call: TRBV9
cdr3_aa: CASSPLTGVNEQFF

j_call: TRBJ2-7
v_call: TRBV2
cdr3_aa: CASTSARGVSYEQYF

j_call: TRBJ1-4
v_call: TRBV7-2
cdr3_aa: CASSGWTGVGEKLFF

j_call: TRBJ2-3
v_call: TRBV4-3
cdr3_aa: CASSQEESSMDTQYF

j_call: TRBJ2-1
v_call: TRBV14
cdr3_aa: CASSQGGWWDEQFF

j_call: TRBJ2-2
v_call: TRBV11-2
cdr3_aa: CASSLVVVAGELFF

j_call: TRBJ2-1
v_call: TRBV9
cdr3_aa: CASSRQGALNNEQFF

j_call: TRBJ2-5
v_call: TRBV5-6
cdr3_aa: CASSFDLTGSRETQYF

j_call: TRBJ1-3
v_call: TRBV5-1
cdr3_aa: CASSPGGNSGNTIYF